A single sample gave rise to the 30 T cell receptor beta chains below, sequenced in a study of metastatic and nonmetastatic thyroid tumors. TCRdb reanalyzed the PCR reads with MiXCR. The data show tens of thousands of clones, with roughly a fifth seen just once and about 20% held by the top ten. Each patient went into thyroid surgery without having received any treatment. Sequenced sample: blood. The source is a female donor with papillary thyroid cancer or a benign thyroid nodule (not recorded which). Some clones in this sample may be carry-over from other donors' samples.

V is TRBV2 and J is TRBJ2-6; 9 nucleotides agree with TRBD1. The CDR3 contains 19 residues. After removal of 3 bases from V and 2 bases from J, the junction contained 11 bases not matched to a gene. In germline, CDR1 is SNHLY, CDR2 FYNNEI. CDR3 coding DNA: TGTGCCAGCAGTGATCCTACCGGGACAGGGTTGGCTGGGGCCAACGTCCTGACTTTC. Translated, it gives CASSDPTGTGLAGANVLTF.

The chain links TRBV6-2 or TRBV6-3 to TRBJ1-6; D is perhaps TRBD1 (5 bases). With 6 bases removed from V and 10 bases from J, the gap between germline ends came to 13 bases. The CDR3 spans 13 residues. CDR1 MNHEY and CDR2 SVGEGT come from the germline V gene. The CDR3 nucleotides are TGTGCCAGCAGACTCCAGGGTCACTCACCCCTCCACTTT. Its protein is CASRLQGHSPLHF.

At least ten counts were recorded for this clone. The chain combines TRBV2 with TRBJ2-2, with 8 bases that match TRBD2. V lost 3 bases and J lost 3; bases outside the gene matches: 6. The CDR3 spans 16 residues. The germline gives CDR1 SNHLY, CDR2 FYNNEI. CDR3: CASSDRSGGDTGELFF. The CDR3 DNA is TGTGCCAGCAGTGATCGGTCGGGGGGGGACACCGGGGAGCTGTTTTTT.

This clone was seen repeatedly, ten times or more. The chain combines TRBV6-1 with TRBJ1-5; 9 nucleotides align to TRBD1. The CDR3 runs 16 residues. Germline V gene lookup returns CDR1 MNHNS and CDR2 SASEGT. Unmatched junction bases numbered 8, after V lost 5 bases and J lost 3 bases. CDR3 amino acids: CASSPGQGLLNQPQHF. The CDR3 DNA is TGTGCCAGCAGTCCGGGACAGGGTCTTCTCAATCAGCCCCAGCATTTT.

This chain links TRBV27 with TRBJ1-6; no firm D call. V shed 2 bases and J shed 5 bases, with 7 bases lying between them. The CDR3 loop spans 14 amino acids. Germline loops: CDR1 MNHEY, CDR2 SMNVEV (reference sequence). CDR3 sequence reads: CASSLGHNNSPLHF. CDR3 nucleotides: TGTGCCAGCAGTTTAGGGCATAATAATTCACCCCTCCACTTT.

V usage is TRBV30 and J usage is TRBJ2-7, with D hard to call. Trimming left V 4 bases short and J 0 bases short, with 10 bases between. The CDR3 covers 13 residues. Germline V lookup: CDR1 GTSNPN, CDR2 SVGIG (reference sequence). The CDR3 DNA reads TGTGCCTGGAAGGTTAAGGGCTCCTACGAGCAGTACTTC. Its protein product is CAWKVKGSYEQYF. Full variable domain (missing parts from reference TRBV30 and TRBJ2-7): SQTIHQWPATLVQPVGSPLSLECTVEGTSNPNLYWYRQAAGRGLQLLFYSVGIGQISSEVPQNLSASRPQDRQFILSSKKLLLSDSGFYLCAWKVKGSYEQYFGPGTRLTVT.

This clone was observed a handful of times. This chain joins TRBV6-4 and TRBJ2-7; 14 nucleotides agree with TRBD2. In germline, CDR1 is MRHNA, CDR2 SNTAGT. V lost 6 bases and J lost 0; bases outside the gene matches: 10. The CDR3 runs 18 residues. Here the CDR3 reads CASRTSGGAGGSSYEQYF. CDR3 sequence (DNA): TGTGCCAGCAGGACTAGCGGGGGGGCCGGCGGCAGCTCCTACGAGCAGTACTTC.

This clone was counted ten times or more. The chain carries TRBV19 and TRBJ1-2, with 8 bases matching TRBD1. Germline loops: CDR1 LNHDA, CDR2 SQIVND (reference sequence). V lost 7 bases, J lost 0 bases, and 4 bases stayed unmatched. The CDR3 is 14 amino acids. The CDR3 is CASNDRGANYGYTF. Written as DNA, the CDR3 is TGTGCCAGTAACGACAGGGGAGCTAACTATGGCTACACCTTC.

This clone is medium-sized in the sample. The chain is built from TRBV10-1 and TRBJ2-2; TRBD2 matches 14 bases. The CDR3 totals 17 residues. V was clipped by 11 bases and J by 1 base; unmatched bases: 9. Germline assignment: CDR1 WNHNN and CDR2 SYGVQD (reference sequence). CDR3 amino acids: CAFTPGLAGENTGELFF. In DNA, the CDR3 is TGCGCCTTTACACCGGGACTAGCGGGGGAGAACACCGGGGAGCTGTTTTTT.

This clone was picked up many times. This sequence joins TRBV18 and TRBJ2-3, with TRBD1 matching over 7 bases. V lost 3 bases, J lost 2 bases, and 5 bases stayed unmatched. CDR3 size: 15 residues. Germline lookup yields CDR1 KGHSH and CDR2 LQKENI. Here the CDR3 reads CASSPQGQHTDTQYF. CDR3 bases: TGTGCCAGCTCACCTCAGGGACAGCACACAGATACGCAGTATTTT.

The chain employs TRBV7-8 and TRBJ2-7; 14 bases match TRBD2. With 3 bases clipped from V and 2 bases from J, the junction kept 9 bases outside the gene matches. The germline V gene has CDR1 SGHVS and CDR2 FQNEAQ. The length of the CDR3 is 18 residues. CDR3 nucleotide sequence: TGTGCCAGCAGCTTTACCGGGACTAGCGGGAGCTCCGCCTACGAGCAGTACTTC. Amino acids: CASSFTGTSGSSAYEQYF.

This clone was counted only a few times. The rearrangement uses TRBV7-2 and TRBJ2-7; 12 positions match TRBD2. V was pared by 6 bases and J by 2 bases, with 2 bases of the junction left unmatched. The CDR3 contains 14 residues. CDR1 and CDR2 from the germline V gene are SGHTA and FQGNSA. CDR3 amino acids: CASRSSGGAYEQYF. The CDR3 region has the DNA TGTGCCAGCAGGTCTAGCGGGGGGGCCTACGAGCAGTACTTC. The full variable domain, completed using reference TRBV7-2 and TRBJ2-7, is GAGVSQSPSNKVTEKGKDVELRCDPISGHTALYWYRQSLGQGLEFLIYFQGNSAPDKSGLPSDRFSAERTGGSVSTLTIQRTQQEDSAVYLCASRSSGGAYEQYFGPGTRLTVT.

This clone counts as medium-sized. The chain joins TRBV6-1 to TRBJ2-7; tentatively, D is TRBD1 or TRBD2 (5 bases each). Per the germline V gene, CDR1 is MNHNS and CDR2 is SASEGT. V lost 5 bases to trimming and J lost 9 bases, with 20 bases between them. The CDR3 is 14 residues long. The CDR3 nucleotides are TGTGCCAGCAGTAGCTCGGGGACCCCCATCGGGCAGTACTTC. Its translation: CASSSSGTPIGQYF.

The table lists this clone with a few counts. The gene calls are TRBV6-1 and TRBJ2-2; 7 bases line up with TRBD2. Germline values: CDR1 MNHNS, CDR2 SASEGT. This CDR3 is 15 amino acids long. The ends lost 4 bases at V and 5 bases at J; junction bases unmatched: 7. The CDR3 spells CASSGLQGGTGELFF. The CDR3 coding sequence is TGTGCCAGCAGTGGTCTGCAGGGAGGGACCGGGGAGCTGTTTTTT.

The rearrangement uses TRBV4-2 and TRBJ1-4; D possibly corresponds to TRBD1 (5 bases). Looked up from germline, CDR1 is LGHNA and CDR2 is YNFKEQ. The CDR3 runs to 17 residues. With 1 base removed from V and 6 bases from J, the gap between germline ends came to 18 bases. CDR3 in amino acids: CASSQARTQGLDEKLFF. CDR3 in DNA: TGTGCCAGCAGCCAAGCTAGGACGCAGGGCCTGGATGAAAAACTGTTTTTT.

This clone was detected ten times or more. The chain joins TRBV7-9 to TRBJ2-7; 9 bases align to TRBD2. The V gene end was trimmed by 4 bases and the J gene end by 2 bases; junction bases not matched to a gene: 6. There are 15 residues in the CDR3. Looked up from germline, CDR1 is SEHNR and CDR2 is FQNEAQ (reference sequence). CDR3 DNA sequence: TGTGCCAGCAGCTCCCAGCGGGGGGATACCTACGAGCAGTACTTC. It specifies CASSSQRGDTYEQYF.

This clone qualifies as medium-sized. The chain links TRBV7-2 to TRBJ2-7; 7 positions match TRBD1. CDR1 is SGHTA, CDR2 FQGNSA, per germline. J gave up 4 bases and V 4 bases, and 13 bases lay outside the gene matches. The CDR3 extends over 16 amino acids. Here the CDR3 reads CASSSEGARGFYEQYF. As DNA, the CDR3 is TGTGCCAGCAGCTCCGAGGGAGCCAGGGGGTTTTACGAGCAGTACTTC. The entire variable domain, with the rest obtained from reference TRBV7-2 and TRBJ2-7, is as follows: GAGVSQSPSNKVTEKGKDVELRCDPISGHTALYWYRQSLGQGLEFLIYFQGNSAPDKSGLPSDRFSAERTGGSVSTLTIQRTQQEDSAVYLCASSSEGARGFYEQYFGPGTRLTVT.

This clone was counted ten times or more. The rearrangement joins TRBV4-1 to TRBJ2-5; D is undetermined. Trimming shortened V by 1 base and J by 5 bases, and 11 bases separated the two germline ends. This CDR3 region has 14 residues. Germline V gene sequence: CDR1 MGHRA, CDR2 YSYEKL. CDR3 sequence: CASSQAPRWETQYF. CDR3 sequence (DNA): TGCGCCAGCAGCCAAGCGCCACGCTGGGAGACCCAGTACTTC.

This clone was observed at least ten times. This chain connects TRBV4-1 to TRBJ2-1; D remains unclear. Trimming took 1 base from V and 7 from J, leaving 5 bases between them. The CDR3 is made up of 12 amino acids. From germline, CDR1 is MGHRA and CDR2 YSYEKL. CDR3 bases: TGCGCCAGCAGCCAAGTCCGGAATGAGCAGTTCTTC. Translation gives CASSQVRNEQFF.

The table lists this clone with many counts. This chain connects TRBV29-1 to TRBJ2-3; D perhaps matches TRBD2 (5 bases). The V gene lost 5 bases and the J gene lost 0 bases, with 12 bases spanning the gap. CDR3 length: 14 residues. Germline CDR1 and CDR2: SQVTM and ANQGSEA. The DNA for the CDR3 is TGCAGCGTTAATGACTATACTAGCACAGATACGCAGTATTTT. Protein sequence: CSVNDYTSTDTQYF.

CDR3 sequence reads: CASSPLSGWTGDEQFF. The CDR3 DNA follows: TGTGCCAGTAGCCCTCTTAGCGGGTGGACCGGGGATGAGCAGTTCTTC. The gene calls are TRBV19 and TRBJ2-1; 7 nucleotides line up with TRBD2. The CDR3 totals 16 residues. With V trimmed by 6 bases and J by 8 bases, 16 bases remained unmatched. The germline CDR1 and CDR2 sequences are LNHDA and SQIVND (reference sequence). The full variable domain, rest sourced from reference TRBV19 and TRBJ2-1, is DGGITQSPKYLFRKEGQNVTLSCEQNLNHDAMYWYRQDPGQGLRLIYYSQIVNDFQKGDIAEGYSVSREKKESFPLTVTSAQKNPTAFYLCASSPLSGWTGDEQFFGPGTRLTVL.

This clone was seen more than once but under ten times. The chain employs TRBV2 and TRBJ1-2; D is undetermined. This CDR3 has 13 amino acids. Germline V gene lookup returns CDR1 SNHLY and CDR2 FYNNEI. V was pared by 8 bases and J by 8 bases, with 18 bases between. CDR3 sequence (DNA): TGTGCCAGCCACTTCGACTTCATGGAGGGCTACACCTTC. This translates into CASHFDFMEGYTF.

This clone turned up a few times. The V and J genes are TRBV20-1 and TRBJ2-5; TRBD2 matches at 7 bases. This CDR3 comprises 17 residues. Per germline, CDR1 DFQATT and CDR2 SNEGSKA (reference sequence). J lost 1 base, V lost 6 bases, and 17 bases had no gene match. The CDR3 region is CSAPPRAGVIGQETQYF. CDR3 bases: TGCAGTGCCCCCCCAAGGGCGGGAGTAATAGGCCAAGAGACCCAGTACTTC.

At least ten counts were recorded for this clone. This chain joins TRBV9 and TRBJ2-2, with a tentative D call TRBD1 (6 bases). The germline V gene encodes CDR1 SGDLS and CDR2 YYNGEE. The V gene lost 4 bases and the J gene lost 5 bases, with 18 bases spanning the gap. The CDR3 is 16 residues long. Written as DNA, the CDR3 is TGTGCCAGCAGCCCCCGATCGGACAGCCATACCGGGGAGCTGTTTTTT. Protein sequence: CASSPRSDSHTGELFF.

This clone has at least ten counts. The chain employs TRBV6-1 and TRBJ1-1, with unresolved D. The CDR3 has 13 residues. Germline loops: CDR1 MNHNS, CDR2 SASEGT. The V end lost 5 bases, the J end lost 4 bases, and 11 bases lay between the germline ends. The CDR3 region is CASSPRKGTEAFF. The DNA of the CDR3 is TGTGCCAGCAGTCCAAGGAAGGGCACTGAAGCTTTCTTT.

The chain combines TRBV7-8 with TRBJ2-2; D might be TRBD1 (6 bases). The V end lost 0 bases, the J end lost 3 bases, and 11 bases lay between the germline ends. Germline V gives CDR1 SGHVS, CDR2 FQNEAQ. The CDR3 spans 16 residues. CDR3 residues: CASSLAQGWDTGELFF. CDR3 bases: TGTGCCAGCAGCTTAGCGCAGGGGTGGGACACCGGGGAGCTGTTTTTT.

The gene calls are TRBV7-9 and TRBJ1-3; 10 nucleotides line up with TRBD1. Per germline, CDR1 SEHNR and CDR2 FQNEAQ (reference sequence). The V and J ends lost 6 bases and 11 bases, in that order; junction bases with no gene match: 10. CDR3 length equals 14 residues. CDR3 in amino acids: CASSPGQGKFAIYF. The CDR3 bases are TGTGCCAGCAGTCCGGGACAGGGGAAATTCGCCATATATTTT.

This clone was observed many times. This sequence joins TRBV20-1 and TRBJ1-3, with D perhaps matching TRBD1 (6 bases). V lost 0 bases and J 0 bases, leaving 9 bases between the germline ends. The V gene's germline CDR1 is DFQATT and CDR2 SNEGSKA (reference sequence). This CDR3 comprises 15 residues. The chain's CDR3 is CSARDGGASGNTIYF. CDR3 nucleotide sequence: TGCAGTGCTAGAGATGGGGGCGCCTCTGGAAACACCATATATTTT.

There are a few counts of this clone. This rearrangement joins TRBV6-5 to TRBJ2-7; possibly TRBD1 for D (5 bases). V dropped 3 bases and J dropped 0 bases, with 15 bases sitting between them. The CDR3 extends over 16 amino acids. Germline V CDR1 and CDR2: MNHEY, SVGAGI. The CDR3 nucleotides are TGTGCCAGCAGTTATAATGGGGCGGCGGTCTCCTACGAGCAGTACTTC. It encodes CASSYNGAAVSYEQYF.

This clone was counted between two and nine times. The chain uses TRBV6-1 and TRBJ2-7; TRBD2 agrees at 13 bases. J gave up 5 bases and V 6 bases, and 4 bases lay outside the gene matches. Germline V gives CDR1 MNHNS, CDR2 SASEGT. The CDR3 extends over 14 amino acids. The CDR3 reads CASRGTSGTNEQYF. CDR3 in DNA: TGTGCCAGCAGAGGGACTAGCGGGACAAACGAGCAGTACTTC.